Sequencing of this TCR beta chain was carried out in a study of CD8+ T cells in alopecia areata. At the level of the study: Treated patients swallowed 5 to 10 mg of oral tofacitinib twice daily.

Comments on this clone: Its antigen is as yet unknown.

RNA extraction was followed by reverse transcription into cDNA, which acted as the sequencing template. Libraries were prepared by immunoSEQ multiplex PCR; TCRdb keeps only in-frame clonotypes and omits some of them. Among more than 90,000 clones listed, approximately 38% were seen once. Study-wide points: Patients showed less clear TCR sequence sharing than mice, possibly partly because of HLA diversity.

The clonotype comes from a human donor with alopecia areata. Sequencing was performed on CD4+ T cells sorted from blood.

The CDR3 DNA is TGCAGCGTTGCGTCTAGCGGGGGAACAGATACGCAGTATTTT. Encoded protein: CSVASSGGTDTQYF. The J gene is TRBJ2-3, the V gene TRBV29-1; 10 bases match TRBD2. CDR1 and CDR2 from the germline V gene are SQVTM and ANQGSEA. After removal of 4 bases from V and 3 bases from J, the junction contained 4 bases not matched to a gene. This CDR3 comprises 14 residues.